Below, 26 T cell receptor beta chains from the same sample are listed, as sequenced in a study of blood T cell repertoires in COVID-19. Sequencing used immunoSEQ multiplex PCR; TCRdb keeps in-frame clones, though not all of them. Here the sample spans about 290,000 clones, approximately 88% being singletons. Sequences were obtained from PBMCs or T cells enriched from blood (not recorded which). The source is a woman in her thirties or forties who had recovered from COVID-19.

The chain carries TRBV14 and TRBJ1-6, with unresolved D. Germline CDR1 reads SGHDN; CDR2 reads FVKESK. The CDR3 loop spans 13 amino acids. Trimming shortened V by 3 bases and J by 8 bases, and 8 bases separated the two germline ends. The CDR3 coding sequence is TGTGCCAGCAGCCACTACAGCCATTCACCCCTCCACTTT. This codes for CASSHYSHSPLHF.

This chain uses TRBV18 with TRBJ1-1; 10 positions agree with TRBD1. This CDR3 is 15 amino acids long. Trimming at V came to 5 bases and at J to 5 bases, leaving 8 bases not matched to a gene. CDR1 is KGHSH, CDR2 LQKENI, per germline. The CDR3: CASSNRQGARTEAFF. The DNA for the CDR3 is TGTGCCAGCTCAAACCGACAGGGGGCGAGGACTGAAGCTTTCTTT. The full variable domain, in which reference TRBV18 and TRBJ1-1 provide the parts outside the CDR3, is NAGVMQNPRHLVRRRGQEARLRCSPMKGHSHVYWYRQLPEEGLKFMVYLQKENIIDESGMPKERFSAEFPKEGPSILRIQQVVRGDSAAYFCASSNRQGARTEAFFGQGTRLTVV.

J is TRBJ2-7 and V is TRBV14, with a possible D match to TRBD1 (6 bases). The V and J ends lost 0 bases and 9 bases respectively, with 12 bases between them. Per germline, CDR1 SGHDN and CDR2 FVKESK. This CDR3 has 13 residues. CDR3 in amino acids: CASSQESRGGQYF. The CDR3 coding sequence is TGTGCCAGCAGCCAAGAATCCAGGGGCGGGCAGTACTTC.

The V gene is TRBV6-6, the J gene TRBJ2-1, with 10 bases fitting TRBD2. Germline CDR1 reads MNHNY; CDR2 reads SVGAGI (reference sequence). With V trimmed by 5 bases and J by 2 bases, 18 bases remained unmatched. The CDR3 is 20 residues long. The CDR3 spells CASSPRRSSGSLSPYNEQFF. The CDR3 DNA is TGTGCCAGCAGTCCCCGCCGGTCTAGCGGGAGCCTCAGCCCCTACAATGAGCAGTTCTTC.

Of note for this clone: The sample has other DNA sequences that encode this CDR3 too. The chain combines TRBV7-2 with TRBJ2-2; 9 positions match TRBD2. CDR3 size: 15 residues. Germline trimming cut 5 bases from V and 2 bases from J; bases unmatched to any gene: 3. Germline loops: CDR1 SGHTA, CDR2 FQGNSA. CDR3 sequence: CASSPSGVNTGELFF. CDR3 coding DNA: TGTGCCAGCAGCCCTAGCGGGGTAAACACCGGGGAGCTGTTTTTT.

This clone was recorded only once. The V gene is TRBV6-5, the J gene TRBJ1-5, with a weak D call TRBD1 (5 bases). The length of the CDR3 is 14 residues. Trimming pared 7 bases from V and 2 bases from J, leaving 12 bases between. Germline CDR1 MNHEY, CDR2 SVGAGI. The CDR3 sequence: CASNGDRGNQPQHF. DNA for the CDR3: TGTGCCAGCAATGGAGACAGAGGCAATCAGCCCCAGCATTTT.

The rearrangement links TRBV18 to TRBJ1-2; 11 bases are a match to TRBD1. The CDR3 is 15 residues long. The junction had 4 bases not matched to a gene; V was cut back by 5 bases and J by 2 bases. The germline gives CDR1 KGHSH, CDR2 LQKENI. The CDR3 loop is CASSSGQGVNYGYTF. Here the CDR3 DNA reads TGTGCCAGCTCATCGGGACAGGGGGTGAACTATGGCTACACCTTC.

The chain combines TRBV7-3 with TRBJ2-2; D unresolved. Trimming cost V 5 bases and J 1 base, with 8 bases left between them. Germline assignment: CDR1 SGHTA and CDR2 FQGTGA. The CDR3 extends over 14 amino acids. CDR3 DNA sequence: TGTGCCAGCAGCCAACAGAGGAACACCGGGGAGCTGTTTTTT. As protein: CASSQQRNTGELFF.

The chain is built from TRBV5-1 and TRBJ1-1; D call uncertain. There are 15 residues in the CDR3. V was shortened by 7 bases and J by 4 bases, with 20 bases between the two germline ends. Germline assignment: CDR1 SGHRS and CDR2 YFSETQ. CDR3 in amino acids: CASRGREGLGTEAFF. CDR3 bases: TGCGCCAGCCGGGGAAGGGAGGGCCTTGGCACTGAAGCTTTCTTT.

The chain uses TRBV2 and TRBJ1-5, with a tentative D call TRBD1 (6 bases). This CDR3 is 14 amino acids long. V was trimmed by 6 bases and J by 6 bases, leaving 15 bases between them. Germline V gene data show CDR1 as SNHLY and CDR2 as FYNNEI. The CDR3 DNA reads as TGTGCCAGCAGGTCACAGGGTTTGTCTCAGCCCCAGCATTTT. This encodes CASRSQGLSQPQHF.

The chain carries TRBV5-1 and TRBJ1-1; D unresolved. The length of the CDR3 is 14 residues. The germline V gene has CDR1 SGHRS and CDR2 YFSETQ. Between the trimmed V and J ends, which lost 4 bases and 5 bases, there was a span of 15 bases. CDR3 protein: CASSSSGERTEAFF. For the CDR3, the DNA is TGCGCCAGCAGCAGTAGCGGGGAGAGAACTGAAGCTTTCTTT.

This clone came up once. The CDR3: CASSPRTGGVFGYTF. CDR3 coding DNA: TGTGCCAGCAGTCCACGGACAGGCGGGGTATTTGGCTACACCTTC. The chain uses TRBV5-6 and TRBJ1-2; 7 nucleotides line up with TRBD1. The J segment lost 7 bases and the V segment lost 5 bases, leaving 14 bases of the junction unmatched. This CDR3 region has 15 residues. The V gene's germline CDR1 is SGHDT and CDR2 YYEEEE.

The chain employs TRBV30 and TRBJ1-1; D unresolved. The CDR3 has 14 residues. Trimming cost V 4 bases and J 4 bases, with 16 bases left between them. Per germline, CDR1 GTSNPN and CDR2 SVGIG (reference sequence). CDR3 sequence: CAWNFDLLGTEAFF. The CDR3 nucleotides are TGTGCCTGGAATTTCGACTTACTCGGCACTGAAGCTTTCTTT.

The sample holds one count of this clone. The chain links TRBV7-9 to TRBJ2-1; 8 bases fit TRBD2. Germline V gene sequence: CDR1 SEHNR, CDR2 FQNEAQ (reference sequence). This CDR3 has 14 amino acids. The V segment lost 5 bases and the J segment 10 bases; nucleotides outside the gene matches: 10. CDR3 loop: CASSIGRVAGEQFF. DNA for the CDR3: TGTGCCAGCAGCATTGGGAGGGTAGCGGGAGAGCAGTTCTTC.

The CDR3 sequence: CASSSSGTGIRSYNEQFF. Here the CDR3 DNA reads TGTGCCAGCAGCTCATCCGGGACAGGCATACGTTCCTACAATGAGCAGTTCTTC. The V call is TRBV5-5, the J call TRBJ2-1; TRBD1 matches 8 bases. The CDR3 runs to 18 residues. Trimming removed 3 bases from V and 1 base from J; junction bases left unmatched: 12. The germline gives CDR1 SGHKS, CDR2 YYEKEE (reference sequence).

J is TRBJ2-7 and V is TRBV27; 10 bases agree with TRBD1. This CDR3 contains 17 residues. Trimming took 5 bases from V and 1 from J; bases not matched to a gene: 11. The germline V gene encodes CDR1 MNHEY and CDR2 SMNVEV (reference sequence). CDR3 bases: TGTGCCAGCAGTCCACTCTCCGGGACAGGGGTTTCCTACGAGCAGTACTTC. The encoded protein is CASSPLSGTGVSYEQYF.

The chain uses TRBV5-1 and TRBJ1-6; D may be TRBD1 (6 bases). Germline V lookup: CDR1 SGHRS, CDR2 YFSETQ. This CDR3 is built from 15 residues. Trimming shortened V by 0 bases and J by 9 bases, and 13 bases separated the two germline ends. CDR3 DNA: TGCGCCAGCAGCTTGGCCGTAGGGGGTAGTTCACCCCTCCACTTT. This encodes CASSLAVGGSSPLHF.

The chain joins TRBV3-1 (or the pseudogene TRBV3-2) to TRBJ1-6, with TRBD1 matching over 8 bases. The CDR3 totals 14 residues. V shed 4 bases, J shed 7 bases, and the junction held 3 bases outside the gene matches. Germline CDR1 is LGHDT and CDR2 is YNNKEL (reference sequence). The DNA of the CDR3 is TGTGCCAGCAGCCGGGGACAGGACAATTCACCCCTCCACTTT. The encoded protein is CASSRGQDNSPLHF.

The gene calls are TRBV19 and TRBJ2-7, with 7 bases lining up with TRBD1. Germline CDR1 is LNHDA and CDR2 is SQIVND (reference sequence). V lost 0 bases to trimming and J lost 5 bases; unmatched junction nucleotides: 4. There are 14 residues in the CDR3. DNA for the CDR3: TGTGCCAGTAGTATAGACCACAGGGGTCACGAGCAGTACTTC. Amino acids: CASSIDHRGHEQYF.

For the CDR3, the DNA is TGTGCCAGTACCACAGACAGGGACCCCACAGATACGCAGTATTTT. This gives the protein CASTTDRDPTDTQYF. This chain uses TRBV19 with TRBJ2-3; 7 nucleotides align to TRBD1. Germline values: CDR1 LNHDA, CDR2 SQIVND (reference sequence). The ends lost 7 bases at V and 2 bases at J; junction bases unmatched: 9. The CDR3 is 15 residues long.

The rearrangement joins TRBV20-1 to TRBJ1-2, with unresolved D. Looked up from germline, CDR1 is DFQATT and CDR2 is SNEGSKA (reference sequence). CDR3 length equals 11 residues. Trimming shortened V by 5 bases and J by 8 bases, and 12 bases separated the two germline ends. CDR3 coding DNA: TGCAGTGCTGGGGAGATGGGCGGCTACACCTTC. Translation: CSAGEMGGYTF.

V is TRBV11-1 and J is TRBJ2-7; D unclear. Germline-derived CDR1 and CDR2 are SGHAT and FQDESV (reference sequence). With 6 bases removed from V and 3 bases from J, the gap between germline ends came to 9 bases. This CDR3 region has 12 residues. This CDR3 reads CASSYPLYEQYF. In DNA, the CDR3 is TGTGCCAGCAGTTATCCTCTCTACGAGCAGTACTTC.

The rearrangement joins TRBV2 to TRBJ1-1; D gene ambiguous. The CDR3 is made up of 13 amino acids. The germline V gene encodes CDR1 SNHLY and CDR2 FYNNEI. Trimming shortened V by 8 bases and J by 1 base, and 11 bases separated the two germline ends. The CDR3 sequence: CASSKEGNTEAFF. The CDR3 DNA reads as TGTGCCAGCTCCAAAGAGGGGAACACTGAAGCTTTCTTT.

This chain uses TRBV27 with TRBJ1-1; D may be TRBD1 (5 bases). The CDR3 runs 16 residues. Germline V gene data show CDR1 as MNHEY and CDR2 as SMNVEV (reference sequence). V gave up 0 bases and J gave up 3 bases, with 14 bases separating them. CDR3 sequence reads: CASSLSPGGMYTEAFF. DNA for the CDR3: TGTGCCAGCAGTTTATCCCCGGGGGGGATGTACACTGAAGCTTTCTTT.

The chain combines TRBV4-1 with TRBJ2-7, with TRBD2 identical over 12 bases. V lost 1 base, J lost 2 bases, and 6 bases stayed unmatched. Germline values: CDR1 MGHRA, CDR2 YSYEKL. This CDR3 is 17 amino acids long. For the CDR3, the DNA is TGCGCCAGCAGCCAAGGACTAGCGGGAGTTAGGACCTACGAGCAGTACTTC. Its translation is CASSQGLAGVRTYEQYF.

This clone came up once. V and J are TRBV11-2 and TRBJ2-7; no definite D call. The CDR3 runs 10 residues. Per the germline V gene, CDR1 is SGHAT and CDR2 is FQNNGV. Trimming took 4 bases from V and 4 from J, leaving 2 bases between them. CDR3 DNA: TGTGCCAGCAGCTCTTACGAGCAGTACTTC. Protein product: CASSSYEQYF. The variable domain in full, completed from reference TRBV11-2 and TRBJ2-7, reads EAGVAQSPRYKIIEKRQSVAFWCNPISGHATLYWYQQILGQGPKLLIQFQNNGVVDDSQLPKDRFSAERLKGVDSTLKIQPAKLEDSAVYLCASSSYEQYFGPGTRLTVT.